The rows below give T cell receptor beta chains drawn from one sample of a study of shared clonotypes between healthy human individuals. Profiling relied on immunoSEQ multiplex PCR, and the TCRdb table lists in-frame clones only, not all of them. The data show over 950,000 clones, about 72% seen once. The sequenced sample consisted of memory CD4+ T cells from PBMCs. These receptors originate from a young man in good health. Some clones in this sample may be carry-over from other donors' samples. CDR3s include the opening cysteine and the closing phenylalanine or tryptophan. A D gene is named only where the DNA matches it firmly. A row's size may be missing; if present it is once, few, many or a size class.

clone size | D gene | J gene | V gene | CDR3 protein | CDR3 DNA
- | TRBD1 | TRBJ1-2 | TRBV7-9 | CASNLAGGGYTF | TGTGCCAGCAACTTAGCAGGGGGCGGCTACACCTTC
- | - | TRBJ2-7 | TRBV5-3 | CARVCPVYEQYF | TGTGCCAGAGTGTGCCCCGTCTACGAGCAGTACTTC
- | - | TRBJ1-3 | TRBV15 | CATSRDNLGGRNTIYF | TGTGCCACCAGCAGAGATAATCTCGGGGGCAGAAACACCATATATTTT
- | - | TRBJ2-6 | TRBV29-1 | CSVDSGANVLTF | TGCAGCGTTGATTCTGGGGCCAACGTCCTGACTTTC
- | - | TRBJ1-3 | TRBV9 | CASSVAGASSGNTIYF | TGTGCCAGCAGCGTAGCCGGGGCAAGCTCTGGAAACACCATATATTTT
few | TRBD2 | TRBJ2-1 | TRBV27 | CASSFLGTSAHNEQFF | TGTGCCAGCAGTTTTCTAGGGACTAGCGCCCACAATGAGCAGTTCTTC
once | TRBD2 | TRBJ2-3 | TRBV5-4 | CASSGGTSGPRDTQYF | TGTGCCAGCAGCGGGGGGACTAGCGGGCCGAGGGATACGCAGTATTTT
- | - | TRBJ1-2 | TRBV15 | CATSGAQGTNYGYTF | TGTGCCACCAGCGGGGCTCAGGGAACTAACTATGGCTACACCTTC
- | - | TRBJ1-2 | TRBV29-1 | CSVAPGKVYGYTF | TGCAGCGTTGCACCGGGGAAGGTCTATGGCTACACCTTC
- | TRBD1 | TRBJ2-7 | TRBV18 | CASSPRGTASYEQYF | TGTGCCAGCTCACCACGTGGGACAGCGTCATACGAGCAGTACTTC
- | - | TRBJ2-1 | TRBV7-2 | CASSLYRAGNNEQFF | TGTGCCAGCAGCTTATACAGGGCGGGGAACAATGAGCAGTTCTTC
once | - | TRBJ1-6 | TRBV27 | CASSLWGTETPLHF | TGTGCCAGCAGTTTATGGGGGACTGAGACACCCCTCCACTTT
- | - | TRBJ2-6 | TRBV5-1 | CASSLWGASGANVLTF | TGCGCCAGCAGCTTGTGGGGCGCCTCTGGGGCCAACGTCCTGACTTTC
few | - | TRBJ2-7 | TRBV9 | CASSVEGSGGYEQYF | TGTGCCAGCAGCGTAGAGGGTAGTGGGGGCTACGAGCAGTACTTC
- | - | TRBJ2-2 | TRBV28 | CASSLARAGELFF | TGTGCCAGCAGTTTAGCCAGGGCTGGAGAGCTATTTTTT
- | TRBD1 | TRBJ1-1 | TRBV7-3 | CASSPDRGRFTEAFF | TGTGCCAGCAGCCCCGACAGGGGGCGCTTCACTGAAGCTTTCTTT
- | TRBD2 | TRBJ2-3 | TRBV2 | CASSPGLAGGPSTDTQYF | TGTGCCAGCAGCCCGGGACTAGCGGGAGGACCTAGCACAGATACGCAGTATTTT
- | TRBD1 | TRBJ2-6 | TRBV5-6 | CASSLTGESSGANVLTF | TGTGCCAGCAGCTTGACAGGGGAGAGCTCTGGGGCCAACGTCCTGACTTTC
- | - | TRBJ2-5 | TRBV15 | CATSRVRALQETQYF | TGTGCCACCAGCAGAGTTAGAGCCCTCCAAGAGACCCAGTACTTC
- | TRBD2 | TRBJ2-1 | TRBV27 | CASSSLAGDSEQFF | TGTGCCAGCAGTTCCCTAGCGGGAGATAGTGAGCAGTTCTTC
- | - | TRBJ2-1 | TRBV11-2 | CASRSDPYNEQFF | TGTGCCAGCAGGAGCGACCCCTACAATGAGCAGTTCTTC
- | TRBD1 | TRBJ2-1 | TRBV18 | CASSPGTGGDEQFF | TGTGCCAGCTCACCAGGGACAGGGGGCGATGAGCAGTTCTTC
- | TRBD1 | TRBJ2-1 | TRBV18 | CASSPKGQGTYNEQFF | TGTGCCAGCTCACCAAAGGGACAGGGAACCTACAATGAGCAGTTCTTC
- | - | TRBJ2-1 | TRBV7-9 | CASSYPRLPSSYNEQFF | TGTGCCAGCAGCTACCCCCGACTACCCAGCTCCTACAATGAGCAGTTCTTC
- | - | TRBJ2-3 | TRBV12-5 | CASGRMDGTDTQYF | TGTGCTAGTGGTAGAATGGACGGGACAGATACGCAGTATTTT
- | TRBD2 | TRBJ2-3 | TRBV6-6 | CASTGGAGASTDTQYF | TGTGCCAGCACCGGGGGAGCGGGAGCGAGCACAGATACGCAGTATTTT
- | TRBD1 | TRBJ1-3 | TRBV29-1 | CSAGDRALSGNTIYF | TGCAGCGCTGGGGACAGGGCCCTCTCTGGAAACACCATATATTTT
many | - | TRBJ1-1 | TRBV27 | CASSLEQTSEAFF | TGTGCCAGCAGTTTGGAACAAACCTCTGAAGCTTTCTTT
few | - | TRBJ1-1 | TRBV5-6 | CASRTRKGNTEAFF | TGTGCCAGCAGGACTAGGAAGGGGAACACTGAAGCTTTCTTT
- | TRBD2 | TRBJ2-3 | TRBV5-1 | CASSFTSGLADTQYF | TGCGCCAGCAGCTTTACTAGCGGGTTGGCAGATACGCAGTATTTT
- | - | TRBJ1-5 | TRBV27 | CASSRALQGQPQHF | TGTGCCAGCAGTCGAGCCCTACAGGGTCAGCCCCAGCATTTT
once | TRBD2 | TRBJ2-1 | TRBV4-2 | CASSRILAANNEQFF | TGTGCCAGCAGCCGGATACTAGCGGCAAACAATGAGCAGTTCTTC
- | - | TRBJ1-6 | TRBV30 | CACQPHNSPLHF | TGTGCCTGCCAGCCCCACAATTCACCCCTCCACTTT
- | TRBD2 | TRBJ2-7 | TRBV6-5 | CASSIQRGSLYEQYF | TGTGCCAGCAGTATCCAGCGGGGCTCCCTCTACGAGCAGTACTTC
- | TRBD1 | TRBJ2-5 | TRBV5-4 | CASSLQGWETQYF | TGTGCCAGCAGCTTACAGGGGTGGGAGACCCAGTACTTC
- | - | TRBJ1-3 | TRBV4-1 | CASSQERSGNTIYF | TGCGCCAGCAGCCAAGAAAGGTCTGGAAACACCATATATTTT
- | TRBD2 | TRBJ2-1 | TRBV18 | CASSQTSGRVNEQFF | TGTGCCAGCTCACAGACTAGCGGGAGAGTCAATGAGCAGTTCTTC
- | - | TRBJ2-1 | TRBV6-1 | CASSSTGRAYNEQFF | TGTGCCAGCAGTTCGACAGGGAGGGCCTACAATGAGCAGTTCTTC
- | - | TRBJ2-6 | TRBV29-1 | CSVSTILACIQSRANVLTF | TGCAGCGTTTCGACCATACTAGCATGCATACAAAGTCGGGCCAACGTCCTGACTTTC
- | - | TRBJ2-3 | TRBV5-1 | CASSLGLSTDTQYF | TGCGCCAGCAGCTTAGGACTTAGCACAGATACGCAGTATTTT
- | - | TRBJ1-2 | TRBV4-3 | CASSQDVAGDRGYTF | TGCGCCAGCAGCCAAGATGTAGCAGGGGATCGGGGCTACACCTTC
- | - | TRBJ2-7 | TRBV7-3 | CASSLTNWRGQHEQYF | TGTGCCAGCAGCTTAACAAATTGGAGGGGTCAGCACGAGCAGTACTTC
- | TRBD2 | TRBJ2-1 | TRBV5-1 | CASSLQRLAGVPSSYNEQFF | TGCGCCAGCAGCTTACAACGACTAGCGGGAGTTCCGAGCTCCTACAATGAGCAGTTCTTC
- | - | TRBJ2-3 | TRBV5-1 | CASSLAGNGGDTQYF | TGCGCCAGCAGCTTGGCCGGGAATGGTGGAGATACGCAGTATTTT
- | - | TRBJ2-5 | TRBV29-1 | CSVLGLEETQYF | TGCAGCGTGCTCGGACTGGAAGAGACCCAGTACTTC